The subject of this entry is one T cell receptor beta chain. No cognate antigen has been identified for it. Base qualities are not provided; no much larger clone lies one nucleotide away. This specimen comes from a study of T cell therapy after organ transplantation (dated by TCRdb to about 2019). Background for the entire study: Therapy products were autologous CMV-specific T cells expanded in vitro for approximately 15 days with a peptide pool of 30 HLA class I and II CMV epitopes. Patients were given up to 6 doses of T cells at 2-week intervals and were followed for 25 to 30 weeks after finishing therapy. Most of the ten patients were classed as clinical responders and two as nonresponders. Across 2 to 6 intravenous infusions, patients got a median of 1.92 x 10^8 CMV-specific T cells. Blood samples for the short-term post-therapy time point were taken 4 to 8 weeks after therapy ended. A follow-up TRBV repertoire analysis was performed on an open-label phase I trial of autologous CMV-specific adoptive T cell therapy in solid-organ transplant recipients. Long-term post-therapy samples were obtainable from only 8 of the 10 patients. What the study reported, not specific to this receptor: Nonresponders showed marked pretherapy clonal expansions with minimal repertoire change after therapy. Reconstitution after therapy appeared to involve both transferred clonotypes and endogenous clonotypes that were not detected in the therapy products. Few detected expansions in nonresponders may reflect reduced sample coverage from poor CD8+ T cell yield. Fold change in CD8 clonality after therapy inversely correlated with pretherapy clonality, suggesting less biased repertoires were more receptive to remodeling. The small cohort prevented assessing confounders such as concurrent antirejection and antiviral medications.

Using the immunoSEQ two-step, bias-controlled multiplex PCR assay, TRB CDR3 regions were amplified from genomic DNA. CDR3 libraries were sequenced on an Illumina NextSeq 500. For the original study's pipeline: The immunoSEQ Analyzer platform handled the initial alignment and bioinformatics, which included bias normalization against synthetic CDR3 analogs. Annotation of V, D and J genes was based on the definitions in the IMGT database. Further TRBV analyses used VDJtools version 1.1.10 and the R package tcR version 2.2.1.11 with default settings. For the GLIPH analysis, version 1.0 was run with default settings. To test for significant clonotype frequency changes in CDR3 sequences with at least 5 reads, a 2-sided binomial test with Benjamini-Hochberg correction (alpha = 0.01) was used. TCRdb's version of the immuneACCESS table is confined to in-frame rearrangements and falls short of the full clone set. An unresolved V gene accounts for under half of the shortfall where checked; the remainder is of unknown origin. The V and J calls and clone size were taken over from that table, and D and trimming were inferred from the DNA. Counted in this sample were around 5,000 clones; approximately 74% of them appeared once. The ten largest clones represent 30% to 40% of the sample.

CDR1 is given as LNHDA and CDR2 as SQIVND, both from the germline V gene (reference sequence). V was cut back by 5 bases and J by 3 bases, leaving a gap of 11 bases between them. CDR3 length: 13 amino acids, cysteine to phenylalanine. Only the CDR3 DNA stays, 39 bases, in frame from base 1. The time point tag for this specimen amounts to: 4-8 weeks after completion of therapy. The patients had received solid-organ transplants and had cytomegalovirus that was drug-resistant/recurrent. Ten trial participants were selected for repertoire analysis based on availability of post-therapy peripheral blood mononuclear cells. Viable CD3+CD8+CD4- lymphocytes were isolated from PBMCs by sorting on a BD FACSAria III. The Qiagen DNeasy Kit was used to extract genomic DNA from the sorted cells.

The sequenced sample was CD8+ T cells from blood, obtained after autologous CMV-specific T cell therapy. The chain couples TRBV19 to TRBJ2-7; the D segment cannot be called with confidence. This TCR came from a human patient who had received a solid organ transplant and had CMV disease. Following a transplant, a fraction of the T cells may be traceable to the graft donor. The CDR3 in this case is CASSPPSSYEQYF. The nucleotide sequence reads as follows: TGTGCCAGTAGTCCGCCCAGCAGCTACGAGCAGTACTTC.